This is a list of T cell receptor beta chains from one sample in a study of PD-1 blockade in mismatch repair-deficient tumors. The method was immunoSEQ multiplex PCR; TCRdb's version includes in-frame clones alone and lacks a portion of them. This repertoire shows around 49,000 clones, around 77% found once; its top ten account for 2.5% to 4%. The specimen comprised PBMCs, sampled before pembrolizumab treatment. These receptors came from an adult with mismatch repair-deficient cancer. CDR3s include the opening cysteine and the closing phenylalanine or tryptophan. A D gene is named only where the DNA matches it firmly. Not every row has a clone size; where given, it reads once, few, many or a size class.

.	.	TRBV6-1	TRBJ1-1	TGTGCCAGCAGAATAGGGGTGATTTTGACTGAAGCTTTCTTT	CASRIGVILTEAFF
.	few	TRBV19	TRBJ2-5	TGTGCCAGTCGGGGGCGGACGCCTTACCAAGAGACCCAGTACTTC	CASRGRTPYQETQYF
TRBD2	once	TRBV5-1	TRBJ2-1	TGCGCCAGCAGTGAGGGCGGGAGTGGGTACAATGAGCAGTTCTTC	CASSEGGSGYNEQFF
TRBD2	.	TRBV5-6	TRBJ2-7	TGTGCCAGCAGCCCATCTAGCGGGATCTCCCCCTTCGAGCAGTACTTC	CASSPSSGISPFEQYF
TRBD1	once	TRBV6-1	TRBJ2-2	TGTGCCAGCGGAGCACAGGGGGGAGCCGGGGAGCTGTTTTTT	CASGAQGGAGELFF
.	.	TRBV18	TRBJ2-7	TGTGCCAGCTCACCAACAGTTTCCTACGAGCAGTACTTC	CASSPTVSYEQYF
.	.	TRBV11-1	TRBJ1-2	TGTGCCAGCAGCGGGGGGTACTATGGCTACACCTTC	CASSGGYYGYTF
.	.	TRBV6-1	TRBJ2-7	TGTGCCAGCAGTGGGAGACAGCTGTTATTCGAGCAGTACTTC	CASSGRQLLFEQYF
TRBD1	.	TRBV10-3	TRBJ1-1	TGTGCCATCAGTGAGTCCGGGACAGGAGAAGCTTTCTTT	CAISESGTGEAFF
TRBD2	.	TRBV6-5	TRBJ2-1	TGTGCCAGCAGCCGGACTAGCGGGACTTATGAGCAGTTCTTC	CASSRTSGTYEQFF
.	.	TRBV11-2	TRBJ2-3	TGTGCCAGCAGCCCGGGCCGACAGGACACAGATACGCAGTATTTT	CASSPGRQDTDTQYF
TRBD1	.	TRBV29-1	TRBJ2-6	TGCAGCGCCGTGGGACAGGGGGTCTCTGGGGCCAACGTCCTGACTTTC	CSAVGQGVSGANVLTF
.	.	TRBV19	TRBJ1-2	TGTGCCAGTTGTATCCCAGGACTATCTAACTATGGCTACACCTTC	CASCIPGLSNYGYTF
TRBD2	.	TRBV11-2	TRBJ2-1	TGTGCCAGCAGCTCCCCGACTAGCGGGTACAATGAGCAGTTCTTC	CASSSPTSGYNEQFF
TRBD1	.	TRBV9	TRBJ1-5	TGTGCCAGCAGCTCCGGGACAGGCCTCAATCAGCCCCAGCATTTT	CASSSGTGLNQPQHF
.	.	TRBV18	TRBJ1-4	TGTGCCAGCTCACCCGTGTGGGGTGAAAAACTGTTTTTT	CASSPVWGEKLFF
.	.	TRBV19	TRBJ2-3	TGTGCCAGTAGTATCGGTTTCACAGATACGCAGTATTTT	CASSIGFTDTQYF
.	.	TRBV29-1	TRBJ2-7	TGCAGCGTGGGTGGATCGTCCTACGAGCAGTACTTC	CSVGGSSYEQYF
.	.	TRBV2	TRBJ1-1	TGTGCCAGCAGTAGGGGATATTTGAACACTGAAGCTTTCTTT	CASSRGYLNTEAFF
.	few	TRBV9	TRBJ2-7	TGTGCCAGCAGCGTACAGGACCAGCCCTACGAGCAGTACTTC	CASSVQDQPYEQYF
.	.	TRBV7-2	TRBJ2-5	TGTGCCAGCAGCCTCGGGGCTAGCAGAAACCAAGAGACCCAGTACTTC	CASSLGASRNQETQYF
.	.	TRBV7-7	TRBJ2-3	TGTGCTAGCAGCTTCTCCCTCACAGATACGCAGTATTTT	CASSFSLTDTQYF
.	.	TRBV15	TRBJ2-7	TGTGCCACCAGCCGTGGACAGCAGGGCGAGCAGTACTTC	CATSRGQQGEQYF
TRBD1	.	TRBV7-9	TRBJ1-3	TGTGCCAGCAGCTACACAGGGGTCGGAAACACCATATATTTT	CASSYTGVGNTIYF
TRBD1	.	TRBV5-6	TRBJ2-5	TGTGCCAGCAGCTGGAACAGGGGGCACAGCGAGACCCAGTACTTC	CASSWNRGHSETQYF
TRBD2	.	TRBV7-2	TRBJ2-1	TGTGCCAGCAGCTTAGCGGGAGGGAGGGGCAATGAGCAGTTCTTC	CASSLAGGRGNEQFF
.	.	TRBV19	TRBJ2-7	TGTGCCAGTGGAGCCCTACGGGGAGAAGAGCAGTACTTC	CASGALRGEEQYF
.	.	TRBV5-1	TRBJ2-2	TGCGCCAGCAGCTTGACGACCGGGGAGCTGTTTTTT	CASSLTTGELFF
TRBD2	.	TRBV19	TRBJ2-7	TGTGCCAGTAGCCAAGAGACTAGCGGCGAGCAGTACTTC	CASSQETSGEQYF
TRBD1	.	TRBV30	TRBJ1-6	TGTGCCTGGAGTGGGGGACAGGATAATTCACCCCTCCACTTT	CAWSGGQDNSPLHF
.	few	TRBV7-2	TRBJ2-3	TGTGCCAGCAGCTTCGGGGGAGTAAGGACAGATACGCAGTATTTT	CASSFGGVRTDTQYF
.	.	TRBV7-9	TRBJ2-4	TGTGCCAGCAGCAACCCGAGGAGGACACCAGGAAACATTCAGTACTTC	CASSNPRRTPGNIQYF
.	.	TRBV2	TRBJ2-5	TGTGCCAGCAGTGAATTGGGGATTCCCCAAGAGACCCAGTACTTC	CASSELGIPQETQYF
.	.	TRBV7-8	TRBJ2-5	TGTGCCAGCAGCTTAGCTTACCAAGAGACCCAGTACTTC	CASSLAYQETQYF
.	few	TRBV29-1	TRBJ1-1	TGCAGCGTTGAAGAGAACCCGAACACTGAAGCTTTCTTT	CSVEENPNTEAFF
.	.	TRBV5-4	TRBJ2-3	TGTGCCAGCAGCTTGAGGGCGGAGGGGGATACGCAGTATTTT	CASSLRAEGDTQYF
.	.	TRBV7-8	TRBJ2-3	TGTGCCAGCAGTCCAAGGGGGAGGGATACGCAGTATTTT	CASSPRGRDTQYF
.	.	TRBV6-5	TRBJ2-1	TGTGCCAGCAGCCAGCGGGCCCCATTCAATGAGCAGTTCTTC	CASSQRAPFNEQFF
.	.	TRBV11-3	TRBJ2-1	TGTGCCAGCAGCTTAGATAGCGGCCAGGACTACAATGAGCAGTTCTTC	CASSLDSGQDYNEQFF
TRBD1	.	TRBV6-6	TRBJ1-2	TGTGCCAGCAGTTATCAGGGGGGGCCTGATGGCTACACCTTC	CASSYQGGPDGYTF
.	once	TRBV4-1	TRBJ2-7	TGCGCCAGCAGCCAAGATAGGGACTCCGTCTACGAGCAGTACTTC	CASSQDRDSVYEQYF
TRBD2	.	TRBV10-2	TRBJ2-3	TGCGCCAGCAGTGAGTGGGGGACTAGCGGGAGGACAGATACGCAGTATTTT	CASSEWGTSGRTDTQYF
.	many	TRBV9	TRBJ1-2	TGTGCCAGCAGCGTAGGGGTTAACTATGGCTACACCTTC	CASSVGVNYGYTF
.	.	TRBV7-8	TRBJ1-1	TGTGCCAGCAGCTTAGAGTATCGCGCGAACACTGAAGCTTTCTTT	CASSLEYRANTEAFF
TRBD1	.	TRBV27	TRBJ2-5	TGTGCCTGCCAGGGGGACAGGGAAGAGACCCAGTACTTC	CACQGDREETQYF
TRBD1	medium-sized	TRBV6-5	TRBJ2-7	TGTGCCAGCAGTTCCACGACAGGGGGCCACGAGCAGTACTTC	CASSSTTGGHEQYF
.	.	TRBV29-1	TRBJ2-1	TGCAGCGTTGACACTGGGGGGTTGGAGCAGTTCTTC	CSVDTGGLEQFF
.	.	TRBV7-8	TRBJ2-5	TGTGCCAGCAGCTTAGCTTCCCTTAGAGAGACCCAGTACTTC	CASSLASLRETQYF
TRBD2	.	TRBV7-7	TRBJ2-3	TGTGCTAGCAGCCAGACTAGCATCCGCGATACGCAGTATTTT	CASSQTSIRDTQYF
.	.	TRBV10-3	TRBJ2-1	TGTGCCGCCACCCGGGATCCAATCTACAATGAGCAGTTCTTC	CAATRDPIYNEQFF
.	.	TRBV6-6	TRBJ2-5	TGTGCCAGCAGTTACAACAGCCAAGAGACCCAGTACTTC	CASSYNSQETQYF
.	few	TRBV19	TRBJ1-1	TGTGCCAGTAGTATATCTGCAGGGAGCGCTGAAGCTTTCTTT	CASSISAGSAEAFF
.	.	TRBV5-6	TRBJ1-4	TGTGCCAGCAGCTATTGGAGTAATGAAAAACTGTTTTTT	CASSYWSNEKLFF
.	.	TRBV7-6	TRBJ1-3	TGTGCCAGCAGCCCCGAAATAGGGGGAAACACCATATATTTT	CASSPEIGGNTIYF
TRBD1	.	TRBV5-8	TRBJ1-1	TGTGCCAGCAACTTCCGGGACAGGGCATCTGAAGCTTTCTTT	CASNFRDRASEAFF
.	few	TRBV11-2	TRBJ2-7	TGTGCCAGCAGCGAGACTAGTGGGCTCGGTGAGCAGTACTTC	CASSETSGLGEQYF